This T cell receptor (beta chain) emerged from a study of CD4+ T cells in melanoma. Libraries were prepared by immunoSEQ multiplex PCR; TCRdb keeps only in-frame clonotypes and omits some of them. This table holds around 130,000 clones, around 90% found once. The germline V gene has CDR1 SEHNR and CDR2 FQNEAQ (reference sequence). CDR3 size: 15 residues. Trimming pared 4 bases from V and 6 bases from J, leaving 15 bases between. The receptor was derived from a human donor with melanoma. V gene TRBV7-9 combines with J gene TRBJ2-2, with D hard to call. CDR3 DNA sequence: TGTGCCAGCAGCTCTAAGGGTCGATCGTCCGGGGAGCTGTTTTTT. This translates into CASSSKGRSSGELFF.